A single T cell receptor (beta chain) is shown here with its context. Its cognate antigen is unknown. The data stem from a study of post-analysis software for immune sequencing data. Overall study results and limits: For normalized Chao1 diversity, multiple sclerosis patients scored significantly lower than controls did. Elevated frequency relative to controls characterized several TRBV segments in patients, TRBV5-6, TRBV5-1 and TRBV20-1 among them.

V shed 7 bases, J shed 2 bases, and the junction held 2 bases outside the gene matches. The CDR3 loop spans 14 amino acids. Germline CDR1 and CDR2: SNHLY and FYNNEI. The library was made from cDNA and included unique molecular identifiers. TCRdb recomputed calls from the PCR reads with MiXCR, one row per CDR3 protein. Of 650,000 to 850,000 distinct CDR3 sequences listed, about 43% are singletons. Specimen: blood. This clonotype originated in a girl aged 5 to 17 with multiple sclerosis. The chain combines TRBV2 with TRBJ2-1; 10 positions match TRBD2. CDR3 sequence: CASMGTSAYNEQFF. Here the CDR3 DNA reads TGTGCCAGCATGGGGACTAGCGCCTACAATGAGCAGTTCTTC.